This T cell receptor beta chain originates from a study of blood T cell repertoires in COVID-19. Study in general: Recovered status applied to Cohort 3 donors who had two consecutive negative PCRs. It also applied to those with clearance or with symptom resolution. Nucleic acid was either cDNA or gDNA, and it came from T cells, B-cell-depleted T cells, or PBMCs.

Original methodology: For nucleated cells, counts were estimated from reference gene primer amplification. Assay used: immunoSEQ multiplex PCR; TCRdb lists only in-frame clones, some missing. The DNA was the basis for D and trimming; V, J and clone size are from that table. The sample yields fewer than 250,000 clones, roughly 84% seen once. CDR1 and CDR2 (germline): PRHDT, FYEKMQ (reference sequence). Deletions cut 5 bases from V and 7 bases from J, with 21 bases between. The CDR3 has 16 amino acids. Allocation to cohorts depended on clinical history reported by the participants. The genes are TRBV13 and TRBJ1-3; D is perhaps TRBD1 (5 bases). Sequencing was done on a sample of PBMCs or T cells enriched from blood (not recorded which). This clonotype originated in a man aged 25-40 years in a cohort exposed to, infected with or recovered from COVID-19 (not recorded which). The CDR3 loop reads CASSPGPGSGSNTIYF. The CDR3 nucleotides are TGTGCCAGCAGCCCCGGGCCAGGGTCAGGTAGTAACACCATATATTTT.